These 6 T cell receptor beta chains came from one sample sequenced in a study of naive and memory T cell subsets. A UMI-containing oligonucleotide was joined by 3' ligation to the TCR cDNA template. Amplification of ligated cDNA took four PCR rounds with SP2 and nested alpha and beta constant primers. Each CDR3 protein is one row after TCRdb ran MiXCR on the 5' RACE reads. Of about 60,000 distinct CDR3 sequences in the sample, 8% were seen once. The receptors derive from a female donor in good health.

This clonotype appeared a single time. The V and J genes are TRBV12-3 or TRBV12-4 and TRBJ2-2; 7 bases align to TRBD1. The trim removed 6 bases at V and 3 bases at J, leaving 16 bases unmatched. The length of the CDR3 is 18 residues. CDR3 nucleotides: TGTGCCAGCAGCCTAGTCGACAGGGTCGATGGGGACACCGGGGAGCTGTTTTTT. It is translated as CASSLVDRVDGDTGELFF.

V usage is TRBV20-1 and J usage is TRBJ1-2; unclear D gene. V lost 5 bases and J 8 bases, leaving 18 bases between the germline ends. The CDR3 runs to 13 residues. Germline-derived CDR1 and CDR2 are DFQATT and SNEGSKA (reference sequence). This CDR3 reads CSAETGPSKGYTF. The CDR3 nucleotides read TGCAGTGCTGAGACCGGTCCGAGTAAGGGCTACACCTTC.

This clonotype was picked up many times. V is TRBV2 and J is TRBJ2-2; possibly TRBD1 or TRBD2 for D (5 bases each). Germline lookup yields CDR1 SNHLY and CDR2 FYNNEI. The CDR3 is 14 residues long. V lost 9 bases to trimming and J lost 3 bases, with 14 bases between them. CDR3 bases: TGTGCCAGAGGGACCGAGGAGGACACCGGGGAGCTGTTTTTT. Its translation is CARGTEEDTGELFF. The full variable domain, its missing parts supplied by reference TRBV2 and TRBJ2-2, is EPEVTQTPSHQVTQMGQEVILRCVPISNHLYFYWYRQILGQKVEFLVSFYNNEISEKSEIFDDQFSVERPDGSNFTLKIRSTKLEDSAMYFCARGTEEDTGELFFGEGSRLTVL.

This chain connects TRBV18 to TRBJ2-5; tentatively, D is TRBD2 (6 bases). CDR1 and CDR2 (germline): KGHSH, LQKENI. V was shortened by 0 bases and J by 5 bases, with 16 bases between the two germline ends. The CDR3 extends over 16 amino acids. The CDR3 sequence is CASSPPGTLVRETQYF. The CDR3, as DNA: TGTGCCAGCTCACCACCGGGGACTTTGGTTCGGGAGACCCAGTACTTC.

The CDR3 DNA reads TGTGCCAGTAGTATCGGAGACACTGGGAGCTACGAGCAGTACTTC. Translated: CASSIGDTGSYEQYF. The V and J genes are TRBV19 and TRBJ2-7; tentatively, D is TRBD2 (5 bases). The CDR3 has 15 amino acids. Trimming cost V 3 bases and J 3 bases, with 15 bases left between them. The germline V gene has CDR1 LNHDA and CDR2 SQIVND (reference sequence).

This clonotype turned up a few times. The V call is TRBV28, the J call TRBJ2-3; 8 nucleotides line up with TRBD2. CDR1 is MDHEN, CDR2 SYDVKM, per germline. The CDR3 is 16 amino acids. Losses at the gene ends were 5 bases for V and 4 bases for J; bases not matched to a gene: 11. In nucleotides, the CDR3 is TGTGCCAGCAGTCCTGGGAAGCGGGAGAATTCAGATACGCAGTATTTT. It translates to CASSPGKRENSDTQYF.